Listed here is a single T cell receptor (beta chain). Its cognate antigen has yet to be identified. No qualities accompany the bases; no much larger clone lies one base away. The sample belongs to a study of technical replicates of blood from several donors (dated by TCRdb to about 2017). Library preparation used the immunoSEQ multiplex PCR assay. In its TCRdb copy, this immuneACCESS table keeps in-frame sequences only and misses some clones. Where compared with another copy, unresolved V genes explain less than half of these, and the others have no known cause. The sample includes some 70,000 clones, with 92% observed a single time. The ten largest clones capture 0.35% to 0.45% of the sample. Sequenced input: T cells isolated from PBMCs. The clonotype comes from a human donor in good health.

The CDR3 reads as follows: CASKPLAGLYNEQFF. The DNA reads TGCGCCAGCAAGCCTCTGGCGGGGCTCTACAATGAGCAGTTCTTC. The V and J segments used are TRBV10-1 and TRBJ2-1, with a weak D call of TRBD2 (6 bases match). The germline V gene (reference sequence) supplies CDR1 WNHNN and CDR2 SYGVQD. V is clipped by 7 bases and J by 3 bases, and the sequence between their germline boundaries is 16 bases long. From its cysteine to its phenylalanine, the CDR3 spans 15 amino acids. The CDR3 DNA has 45 bases and is translated from base 1.